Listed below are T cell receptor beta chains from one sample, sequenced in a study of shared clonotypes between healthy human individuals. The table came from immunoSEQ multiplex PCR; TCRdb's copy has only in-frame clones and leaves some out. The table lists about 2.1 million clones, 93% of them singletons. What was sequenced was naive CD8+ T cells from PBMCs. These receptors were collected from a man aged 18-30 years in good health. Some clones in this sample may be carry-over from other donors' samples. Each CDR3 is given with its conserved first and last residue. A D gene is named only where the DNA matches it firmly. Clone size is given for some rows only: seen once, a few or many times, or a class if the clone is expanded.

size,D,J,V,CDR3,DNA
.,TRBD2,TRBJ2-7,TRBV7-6,CASSLGGRSSYEQYF,TGTGCCAGCAGCCTGGGAGGGCGGAGCTCCTACGAGCAGTACTTC
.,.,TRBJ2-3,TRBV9,CASSVEGARSDTQYF,TGTGCCAGCAGCGTAGAGGGAGCTCGGTCAGATACGCAGTATTTT
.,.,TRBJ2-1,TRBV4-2,CASSQDRTPNEQFF,TGTGCCAGCAGCCAAGATAGAACTCCCAATGAGCAGTTCTTC
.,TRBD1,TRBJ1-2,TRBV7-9,CASEYRGRDGYTF,TGTGCCAGCGAGTACAGGGGGCGCGATGGCTACACCTTC
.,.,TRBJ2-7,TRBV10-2,CASSDSGMQDEQYF,TGCGCCAGCAGTGATTCGGGGATGCAAGACGAGCAGTACTTC
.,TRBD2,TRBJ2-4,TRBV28,CASSLGGAGGPVAKNIQYF,TGTGCCAGCAGTTTAGGGGGAGCGGGAGGGCCTGTAGCCAAAAACATTCAGTACTTC
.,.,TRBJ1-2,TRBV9,CASSGLGASINYGYTF,TGTGCCAGCAGCGGCCTCGGGGCCTCGATTAACTATGGCTACACCTTC
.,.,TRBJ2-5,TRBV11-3,CASSPRTRSETQYF,TGTGCCAGCAGCCCTAGGACTCGGTCAGAGACCCAGTACTTC
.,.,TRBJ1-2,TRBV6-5,CASSPGDYGYTF,TGTGCCAGCAGTCCAGGGGACTATGGCTACACCTTC
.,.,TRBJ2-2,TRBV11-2,CASSAGGPGELFF,TGTGCCAGCAGCGCCGGGGGTCCCGGGGAGCTGTTTTTT
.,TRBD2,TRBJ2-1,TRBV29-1,CSVESSGRRNEQFF,TGCAGCGTTGAAAGTAGCGGGAGAAGGAATGAGCAGTTCTTC
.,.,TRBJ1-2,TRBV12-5,CASGPAGDFSNYGYTF,TGTGCTAGTGGTCCCGCCGGCGATTTCTCTAACTATGGCTACACCTTC
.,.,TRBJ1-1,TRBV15,CATSTIPNLNTEAFF,TGTGCCACCAGCACTATTCCCAATCTGAACACTGAAGCTTTCTTT
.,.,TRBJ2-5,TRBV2,CASSESQGGGETQYF,TGTGCCAGCAGTGAAAGTCAGGGGGGCGGAGAGACCCAGTACTTC
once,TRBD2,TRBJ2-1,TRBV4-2,CASSQVGGTSYNEQFF,TGTGCCAGCAGCCAAGTCGGTGGGACTAGCTACAATGAGCAGTTCTTC
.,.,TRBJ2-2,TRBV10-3,CAISESLGARAGELFF,TGTGCCATCAGTGAGTCATTGGGGGCTAGGGCCGGGGAGCTGTTTTTT
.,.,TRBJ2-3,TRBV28,CASAIVGGTDTQYF,TGTGCCAGCGCGATCGTGGGAGGCACAGATACGCAGTATTTT